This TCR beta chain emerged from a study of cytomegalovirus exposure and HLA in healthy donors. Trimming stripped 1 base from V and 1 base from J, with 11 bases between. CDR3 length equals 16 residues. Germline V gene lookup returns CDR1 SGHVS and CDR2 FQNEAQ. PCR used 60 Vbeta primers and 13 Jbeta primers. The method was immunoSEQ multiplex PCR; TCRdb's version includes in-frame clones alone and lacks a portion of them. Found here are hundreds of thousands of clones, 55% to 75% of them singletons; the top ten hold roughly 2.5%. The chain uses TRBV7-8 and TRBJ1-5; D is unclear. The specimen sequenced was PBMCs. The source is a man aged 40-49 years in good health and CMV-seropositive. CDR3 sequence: CASSLGPWQSNQPQHF. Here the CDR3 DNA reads TGTGCCAGCAGCTTAGGGCCCTGGCAGAGCAATCAGCCCCAGCATTTT. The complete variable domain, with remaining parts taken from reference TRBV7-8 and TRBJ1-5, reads GAGVSQSPRYKVAKRGQDVALRCDPISGHVSLFWYQQALGQGPEFLTYFQNEAQLDKSGLPSDRFFAERPEGSVSTLKIQRTQQEDSAVYLCASSLGPWQSNQPQHFGDGTRLSIL.